Listed below are T cell receptor beta chains from one sample, sequenced in a study of blood T cell repertoires in COVID-19. Sequencing used immunoSEQ multiplex PCR; TCRdb keeps in-frame clones, though not all of them. This table has roughly 200,000 clones, 89% appearing once. Sequenced material: PBMCs or T cells enriched from blood (not recorded which). The receptors were sampled from a woman aged 40 to 55 with acute COVID-19. Each CDR3 is given with its conserved first and last residue. Each record gives: CDR3 length, V gene, D gene, clone size, J gene, CDR3 protein, CDR3 DNA. D genes are given only for firm matches. Size is stated for part of the rows, as once, few or many counts, or as a class when the clone is expanded.

17	TRBV9	TRBD2	-	TRBJ2-3	CASSVGLAGGGADTQYF	TGTGCCAGCAGCGTGGGACTAGCGGGGGGCGGGGCAGATACGCAGTATTTT
17	TRBV20-1	TRBD1	-	TRBJ2-1	CSASVASKKGARNEQFF	TGCAGTGCTAGTGTTGCCTCGAAAAAGGGGGCTCGGAATGAGCAGTTCTTC
14	TRBV30	TRBD2	-	TRBJ2-3	CAWSKAGGTDTQYF	TGTGCCTGGAGTAAAGCGGGAGGAACAGATACGCAGTATTTT
15	TRBV5-1	TRBD2	-	TRBJ2-1	CASSLGLATYNEQFF	TGCGCCAGCAGCTTGGGACTAGCGACATACAATGAGCAGTTCTTC
15	TRBV28	TRBD2	-	TRBJ2-7	CASSLAQAGGGEQYF	TGTGCCAGCAGTTTAGCCCAAGCGGGGGGGGGAGAGCAGTACTTC
14	TRBV5-6	-	-	TRBJ1-6	CASSLAGRYSPLHF	TGTGCCAGCAGCTTGGCGGGGAGGTATTCACCCCTCCACTTT
15	TRBV6-1	TRBD1	-	TRBJ2-3	CASSEPGQGTDTQYF	TGTGCCAGCAGTGAGCCGGGACAGGGCACAGATACGCAGTATTTT
15	TRBV24-1	-	-	TRBJ1-3	CATSRLPSSINTIYF	TGTGCCACCAGTAGACTGCCGTCCTCCATAAACACCATATATTTT
16	TRBV5-6	TRBD1	-	TRBJ2-2	CASSSGTGVVTGELFF	TGTGCCAGCAGCTCCGGGACAGGGGTCGTCACCGGGGAGCTGTTTTTT
13	TRBV29-1	-	-	TRBJ1-5	CSVSTGPGQPQHF	TGCAGCGTTTCCACAGGACCCGGACAGCCCCAGCATTTT
16	TRBV5-1	TRBD1	few	TRBJ2-3	CASSLSQGVSTDTQYF	TGCGCCAGCAGCTTGTCTCAGGGGGTTAGCACAGATACGCAGTATTTT
15	TRBV11-1	TRBD2	-	TRBJ2-3	CASSLAGLATDTQYF	TGTGCCAGCAGCTTAGCCGGACTAGCTACAGATACGCAGTATTTT
13	TRBV6-5	TRBD1	once	TRBJ1-2	CASSYRQGRGYTF	TGTGCCAGCAGCTATCGACAGGGCCGTGGCTACACCTTC
15	TRBV19	TRBD1	-	TRBJ1-2	CASTPGTGRSYGYTF	TGTGCCAGTACTCCCGGGACAGGAAGAAGCTATGGCTACACCTTC
14	TRBV4-1	-	-	TRBJ2-7	CASSQETPPYEQYF	TGCGCCAGCAGCCAAGAAACACCTCCCTACGAGCAGTACTTC
15	TRBV6-2/TRBV6-3	TRBD2	-	TRBJ2-7	CASSPIAGVFYEQYF	TGTGCCAGCAGCCCGATAGCGGGAGTCTTCTACGAGCAGTACTTC
15	TRBV5-1	-	-	TRBJ1-1	CASSLDRARDTEAFF	TGCGCCAGCAGCTTGGACAGGGCGCGGGACACTGAAGCTTTCTTT
15	TRBV27	TRBD2	-	TRBJ2-7	CASSLGTSGFDEQYF	TGTGCCAGCAGTTTGGGGACTAGCGGGTTTGACGAGCAGTACTTC
16	TRBV11-2	-	-	TRBJ2-7	CASSTPLVAIPYEQYF	TGTGCCAGCAGCACCCCCCTAGTTGCGATCCCCTACGAGCAGTACTTC
17	TRBV4-2	TRBD2	-	TRBJ2-7	CASSQEIAGGPLDEQYF	TGTGCCAGCAGCCAAGAAATCGCGGGAGGGCCTCTGGACGAGCAGTACTTC
17	TRBV6-2/TRBV6-3	TRBD1	once	TRBJ2-5	CASSYRMVTGGQETQYF	TGTGCCAGCAGTTACCGTATGGTGACAGGGGGCCAAGAGACCCAGTACTTC
17	TRBV7-9	TRBD1	-	TRBJ2-2	CASSLGFPGGNTGELFF	TGTGCCAGCAGCTTAGGTTTTCCAGGGGGTAACACCGGGGAGCTGTTTTTT
16	TRBV7-6	-	-	TRBJ2-3	CASSLQSKGVTDTQYF	TGTGCCAGCAGCTTACAGTCGAAGGGGGTCACAGATACGCAGTATTTT
16	TRBV6-6	TRBD2	-	TRBJ2-5	CASHTRLAGGQETQYF	TGTGCCAGCCACACGAGGCTAGCGGGAGGACAAGAGACCCAGTACTTC